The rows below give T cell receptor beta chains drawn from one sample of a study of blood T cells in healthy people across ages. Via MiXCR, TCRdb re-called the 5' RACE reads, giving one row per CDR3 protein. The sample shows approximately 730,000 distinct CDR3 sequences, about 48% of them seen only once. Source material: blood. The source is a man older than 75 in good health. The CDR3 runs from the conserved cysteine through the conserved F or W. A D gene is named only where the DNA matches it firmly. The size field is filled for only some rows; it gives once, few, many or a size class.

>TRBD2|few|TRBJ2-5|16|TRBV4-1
TGCGCCAGCAGCCAAGAAAGGCGGGAGCCCGGGAAGACCCAGTACTTC
CASSQERREPGKTQYF
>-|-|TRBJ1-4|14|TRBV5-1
TGCGCCAGCAGCCCCGGGCCGCCTAATGAAAAACTGTTTTTT
CASSPGPPNEKLFF
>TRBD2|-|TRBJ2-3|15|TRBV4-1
TGCGCCAGCAGCCAACTAGCGGGAGTCCACAGAGACGCGTATTTT
CASSQLAGVHRDAYF
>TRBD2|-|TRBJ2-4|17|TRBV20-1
TGCAGTGCTAGGGGACTAGCGGGAGGGATAGCCAAAAACATTCAGTACTTC
CSARGLAGGIAKNIQYF
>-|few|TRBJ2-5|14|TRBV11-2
TGTGCCAGCAGCCCACTAGTGAGCCAAGAGACCCAGTACTTC
CASSPLVSQETQYF
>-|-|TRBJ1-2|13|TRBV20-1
TGCAGTGCCCGAGATGGAGGGCGATATGGCTACACCTTC
CSARDGGRYGYTF
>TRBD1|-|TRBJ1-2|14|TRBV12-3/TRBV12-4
TGTGCCAGCACCATGACAGGGGGGGGTTATGGCTACACCTTC
CASTMTGGGYGYTF
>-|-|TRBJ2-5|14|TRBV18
TGTGCCAGCTCACCAACGCAGGGACAAGAGACCCAGTACTTC
CASSPTQGQETQYF
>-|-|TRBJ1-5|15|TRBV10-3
TGTGCCATCAGTGGGGGGAGAGTGGGCAATCAGCCCCAGCATTTT
CAISGGRVGNQPQHF
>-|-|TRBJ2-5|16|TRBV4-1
TGCGCCAGCAGCCAAGTAGTGGGAGGCCGTCAAGAGACCCAGTACTTC
CASSQVVGGRQETQYF
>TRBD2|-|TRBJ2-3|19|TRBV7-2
TGTGCCAGCAGCTTAGGACCGGGACTAGCGGGCCTTAGCACAGATACGCAGTATTTT
CASSLGPGLAGLSTDTQYF
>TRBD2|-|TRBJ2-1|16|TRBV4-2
TGTGCCAGCAGCCGACGGACTAGCGGGATGGCTGGGGAGCAGTTCTTC
CASSRRTSGMAGEQFF
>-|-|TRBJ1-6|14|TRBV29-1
TGCAGCGTCCGACCGGCAGGGCCCGAGTCACCCCTCCACTTT
CSVRPAGPESPLHF
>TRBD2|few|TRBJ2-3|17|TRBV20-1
TGCAGTGCTAGAGATCCTGGACTAGCGGGAAGAGTCGATACGCAGTATTTT
CSARDPGLAGRVDTQYF
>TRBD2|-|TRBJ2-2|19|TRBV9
TGTGCCAGCAGCCCCCTATGGGGAGAGCGGGGCGGGAACACCGGGGAGCTGTTTTTT
CASSPLWGERGGNTGELFF
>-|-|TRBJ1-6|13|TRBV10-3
TGTGCCATCAGACAAACAGGGAATTCACCCCTCCACTTT
CAIRQTGNSPLHF
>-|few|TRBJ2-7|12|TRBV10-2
TGCGCCAGCAGTGAGCCACCTCTCGAGCAGTACTTC
CASSEPPLEQYF
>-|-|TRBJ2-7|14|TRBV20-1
TGCAGTGCTCCTCAAGGACGGCGCGGTTACGAGCAGTACTTC
CSAPQGRRGYEQYF
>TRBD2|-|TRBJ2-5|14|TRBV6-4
TGTGCCAGCAGTGAAACTAGCGGGGACGTAGCGCAGTACTTC
CASSETSGDVAQYF
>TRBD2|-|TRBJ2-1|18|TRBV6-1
TGTGCCAGCTTTAGGGGGCCCTTAGCGGGAGGGGTCTACAATGAGCAGTTCTTC
CASFRGPLAGGVYNEQFF